The following is a T cell receptor (beta chain) sequence with its context. Its specificity is unknown. The junction differs from germline at one of its ends, possibly a read error. The PCR employed 60 Vbeta primers together with 13 Jbeta primers. Assay used: immunoSEQ multiplex PCR; TCRdb lists only in-frame clones, some missing. The sample lists about 160,000 clones, around 79% occurring once. The CDR3 covers 16 residues. Germline V gives CDR1 MNHNS, CDR2 SASEGT. This sample was taken from a study of cytomegalovirus exposure and HLA in healthy donors. Study-wide results and caveats: In a later analysis, HLA-C alleles had the fewest associated TCRs, DRB1 alleles the most. An Asian-associated ancestry cluster reportedly showed fewer N-insertions than the approximately 620-donor mean in a later analysis.

The chain joins TRBV6-1 to TRBJ1-6; TRBD1 agrees at 9 bases. Sequencing was carried out using PBMCs. The receptor's source is a male donor in good health and CMV-seropositive. CDR3 nucleotides: TGTGCCGGCAGTGAAGCGGGACAGGGCCGGCATTCACCCCTCCACTTT. Protein: CAGSEAGQGRHSPLHF.